The 10 T cell receptor beta chains below all came from one sample that was sequenced in a study of neurological immune-mediated disorders. A single record per CDR3 protein comes from TCRdb applying MiXCR to the 5' RACE reads. The table has some 10,000 distinct CDR3 sequences, under 25% seen once. The sample consisted of CD8+ T cells from blood. The receptors shown here come from a woman aged 55-69 years with HTLV-1-associated myelopathy (HAM/TSP).

This clonotype was seen at least ten times. The rearrangement links TRBV5-1 to TRBJ1-1; D is possibly TRBD1 (6 bases). V was cut by 4 bases and J by 8 bases, with 18 bases left in between. Per germline, CDR1 SGHRS and CDR2 YFSETQ. This CDR3 comprises 14 residues. CDR3 nucleotide sequence: TGCGCCAGCAGCGCGTCGGGGGGGCGGGCCGAAGCTTTCTTT. Residues: CASSASGGRAEAFF.

This clonotype was recorded many times. This sequence joins TRBV7-9 and TRBJ1-3; weak D call: TRBD1 (5 bases). The length of the CDR3 is 14 residues. Trimming took 6 bases from V and 2 from J, leaving 11 bases between them. The germline gives CDR1 SEHNR, CDR2 FQNEAQ (reference sequence). The CDR3, as DNA: TGTGCCAGCAGGTCGGGGGGTACTGGAAACACCATATATTTT. Amino acid sequence: CASRSGGTGNTIYF.

This clonotype was counted ten times or more. The J gene is TRBJ1-2, the V gene TRBV7-6; 7 nucleotides align to TRBD1. The CDR3 spans 18 residues. V lost 5 bases, J lost 2 bases, and 17 bases stayed unmatched. Germline CDR1 is SGHVS and CDR2 is FNYEAQ. CDR3 sequence (DNA): TGTGCCAGCAGCCATTCCAGGGACAGATCCCACCCGAACTATGGCTACACCTTC. Translation gives CASSHSRDRSHPNYGYTF. The full variable domain, completed using reference TRBV7-6 and TRBJ1-2, is GAGVSQSPRYKVTKRGQDVALRCDPISGHVSLYWYRQALGQGPEFLTYFNYEAQQDKSGLPNDRFSAERPEGSISTLTIQRTEQRDSAMYRCASSHSRDRSHPNYGYTFGSGTRLTVV.

This clonotype was counted many times. The V gene is TRBV5-1, the J gene TRBJ2-2; no firm D call. CDR3 size: 14 residues. Germline lookup yields CDR1 SGHRS and CDR2 YFSETQ. V shed 4 bases and J shed 0 bases, with 7 bases lying between them. In DNA form, the CDR3 reads TGCGCCAGCAGCATATACGCGAACACCGGGGAGCTGTTTTTT. Amino acids: CASSIYANTGELFF.

This clonotype is medium-sized. The chain joins TRBV7-9 to TRBJ1-4, with D uncertain. V lost 6 bases and J lost 1, with 9 bases in between. Germline V gene lookup returns CDR1 SEHNR and CDR2 FQNEAQ (reference sequence). The CDR3 has 14 amino acids. The CDR3 loop is CASSRVGTNEKLFF. The CDR3 DNA reads as TGTGCCAGCAGTCGAGTAGGAACTAATGAAAAACTGTTTTTT. The variable domain in full, with the rest retrieved from reference TRBV7-9 and TRBJ1-4, is DTGVSQNPRHKITKRGQNVTFRCDPISEHNRLYWYRQTLGQGPEFLTYFQNEAQLEKSRLLSDRFSAERPKGSFSTLEIQRTEQGDSAMYLCASSRVGTNEKLFFGSGTQLSVL.

This clonotype has ten or more counts. The V and J genes are TRBV2 and TRBJ1-1; D gene ambiguous. This CDR3 has 15 amino acids. CDR1 is SNHLY, CDR2 FYNNEI, per germline. Trimming took off 6 bases at V and 0 bases at J, with 14 bases between the two ends. CDR3 region: CASRARLALNTEAFF. The CDR3 region has the DNA TGTGCCAGCAGGGCAAGGTTGGCTTTGAACACTGAAGCTTTCTTT.

This clonotype was seen at least ten times. The CDR3 nucleotides are TGCGCCAGCAGCCCGTGGCGGGGGGGCTACGAGCAGTACTTC. Amino acids: CASSPWRGGYEQYF. V and J are TRBV5-1 and TRBJ2-7; 9 bases are a match to TRBD2. The CDR3 has 14 residues. Germline-derived CDR1 and CDR2 are SGHRS and YFSETQ. V was pared by 4 bases and J by 3 bases, with 5 bases of the junction left unmatched.

This clonotype was observed at least ten times. The V gene is TRBV11-2, the J gene TRBJ2-2, with D possibly being TRBD1 or TRBD2 (6 bases each). Germline CDR1 SGHAT, CDR2 FQNNGV. The V end lost 5 bases, the J end lost 4 bases, and 14 bases lay between the germline ends. The CDR3 is 15 residues long. CDR3 coding DNA: TGTGCCAGCAGCCCCCCGGGGGCGAGCACCGGGGAGCTGTTTTTT. Encoded protein: CASSPPGASTGELFF.

This clonotype was detected many times. This rearrangement joins TRBV29-1 to TRBJ2-1, with 7 nucleotides matching TRBD1. In germline, CDR1 is SQVTM, CDR2 ANQGSEA. The CDR3 contains 12 residues. Losses at the gene ends were 4 bases for V and 7 bases for J; bases not matched to a gene: 4. In DNA, the CDR3 is TGCAGCGTTGCGGGACAGCAAAATGAGCAGTTCTTC. Translated, it gives CSVAGQQNEQFF.

This clonotype was seen ten or more times. The V call is TRBV5-1, the J call TRBJ1-1; D is unclear. V lost 0 bases to trimming and J lost 1 base, with 7 bases between them. The CDR3 extends over 14 amino acids. CDR1 and CDR2 (germline): SGHRS, YFSETQ. DNA of the CDR3: TGCGCCAGCAGCTTGGCTTGGTCGAACACTGAAGCTTTCTTT. Translation gives CASSLAWSNTEAFF. Complete variable domain (other parts from reference TRBV5-1 and TRBJ1-1): KAGVTQTPRYLIKTRGQQVTLSCSPISGHRSVSWYQQTPGQGLQFLFEYFSETQRNKGNFPGRFSGRQFSNSRSEMNVSTLELGDSALYLCASSLAWSNTEAFFGQGTRLTVV.